This T cell receptor beta chain appears in the sequencing data of a study of response to subunit inactivated influenza vaccine. Study-wide results and limits: Each seasonal flu vaccination may recruit only limited new T cells, authors suggested.

Germline values: CDR1 SGDLS, CDR2 YYNGEE. Trimming pared 0 bases from V and 5 bases from J, leaving 11 bases between. The CDR3 consists of 14 residues. This clonotype was picked up a small number of times. Its antigen is unknown. TCRdb reanalysed the RT-PCR reads using MiXCR and keeps one entry per CDR3 protein. The sample holds a few hundred thousand distinct CDR3 sequences, 11% to 15% seen once. This TCR was sampled from a man between 45 and 60 years old who received an inactivated influenza vaccine. The V call is TRBV9, the J call TRBJ2-5; D remains ambiguous. The starting material was PBMCs from blood, obtained approximately 12 days after vaccination. DNA of the CDR3: TGTGCCAGCAGCGTAGCTCTAGGAATCGAGACCCAGTACTTC. Its protein product is CASSVALGIETQYF.